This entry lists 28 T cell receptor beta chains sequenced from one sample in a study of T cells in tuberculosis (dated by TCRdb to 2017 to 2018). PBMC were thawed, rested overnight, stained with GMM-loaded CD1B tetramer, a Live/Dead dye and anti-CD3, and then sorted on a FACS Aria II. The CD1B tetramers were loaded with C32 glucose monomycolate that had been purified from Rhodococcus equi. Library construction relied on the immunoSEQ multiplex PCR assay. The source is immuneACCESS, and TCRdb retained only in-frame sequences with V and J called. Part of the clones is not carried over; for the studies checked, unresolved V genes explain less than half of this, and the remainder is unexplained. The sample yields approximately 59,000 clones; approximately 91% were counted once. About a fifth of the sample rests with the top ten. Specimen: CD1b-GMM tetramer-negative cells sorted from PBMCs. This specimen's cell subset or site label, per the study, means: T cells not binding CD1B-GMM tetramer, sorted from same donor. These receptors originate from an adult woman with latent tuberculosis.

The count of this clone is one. The CDR3 reads CASSLSGHRYAQYF. In DNA form, the CDR3 reads TGTGCCAGCAGTTTAAGCGGGCACAGATACGCGCAGTATTTT. This chain links TRBV28 with TRBJ2-3, with D perhaps matching TRBD2 (6 bases). This CDR3 has 14 residues. Trimming pared 2 bases from V and 10 bases from J, leaving 16 bases between. Germline V lookup: CDR1 MDHEN, CDR2 SYDVKM.

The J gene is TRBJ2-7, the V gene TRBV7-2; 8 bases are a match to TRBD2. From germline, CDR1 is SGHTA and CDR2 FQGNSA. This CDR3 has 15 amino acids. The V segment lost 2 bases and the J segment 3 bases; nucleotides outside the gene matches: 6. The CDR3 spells CASSLLHGGGYEQYF. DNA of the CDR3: TGTGCCAGCAGCTTACTTCACGGGGGGGGCTACGAGCAGTACTTC.

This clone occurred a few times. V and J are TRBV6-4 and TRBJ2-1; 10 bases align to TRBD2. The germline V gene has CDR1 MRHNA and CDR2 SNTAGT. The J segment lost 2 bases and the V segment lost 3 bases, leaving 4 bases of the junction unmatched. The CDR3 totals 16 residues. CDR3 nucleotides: TGTGCCAGCAGTGAGCGGACTAGCGGAGCCTACAATGAGCAGTTCTTC. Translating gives CASSERTSGAYNEQFF.

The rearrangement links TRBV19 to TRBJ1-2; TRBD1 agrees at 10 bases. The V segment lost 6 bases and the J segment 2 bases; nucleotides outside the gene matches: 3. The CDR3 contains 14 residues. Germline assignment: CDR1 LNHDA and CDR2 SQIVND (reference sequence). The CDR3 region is CASRQDRGNYGYTF. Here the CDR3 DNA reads TGTGCCAGTAGGCAGGACAGGGGGAACTATGGCTACACCTTC.

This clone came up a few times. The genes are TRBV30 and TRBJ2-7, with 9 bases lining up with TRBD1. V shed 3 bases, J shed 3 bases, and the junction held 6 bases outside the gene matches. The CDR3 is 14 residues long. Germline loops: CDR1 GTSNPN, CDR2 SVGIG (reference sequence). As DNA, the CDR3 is TGTGCCTGGAGCTCCGGGACAGGGATCTACGAGCAGTACTTC. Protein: CAWSSGTGIYEQYF.

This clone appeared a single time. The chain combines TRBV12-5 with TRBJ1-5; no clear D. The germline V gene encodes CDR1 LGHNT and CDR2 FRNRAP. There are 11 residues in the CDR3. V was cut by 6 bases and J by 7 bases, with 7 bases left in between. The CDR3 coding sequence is TGTGCTAGTGGGCGTACCCAGCCCCAGCATTTT. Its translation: CASGRTQPQHF.

The CDR3: CASSLLAGGPGETQYF. The CDR3 DNA follows: TGTGCCAGCAGCCTATTAGCGGGAGGGCCGGGTGAGACCCAGTACTTC. The V and J genes are TRBV11-2 and TRBJ2-5, with TRBD2 matching 11 bases. This CDR3 spans 16 amino acids. Looked up from germline, CDR1 is SGHAT and CDR2 is FQNNGV. V trimming: 5 bases; J trimming: 5 bases; junction bases outside the gene matches: 10.

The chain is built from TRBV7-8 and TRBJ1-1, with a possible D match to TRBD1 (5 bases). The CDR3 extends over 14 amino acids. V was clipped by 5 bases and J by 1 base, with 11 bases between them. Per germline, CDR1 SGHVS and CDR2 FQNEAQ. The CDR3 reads CASSPGTANTEAFF. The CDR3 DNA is TGTGCCAGCAGCCCCGGGACTGCGAACACTGAAGCTTTCTTT.

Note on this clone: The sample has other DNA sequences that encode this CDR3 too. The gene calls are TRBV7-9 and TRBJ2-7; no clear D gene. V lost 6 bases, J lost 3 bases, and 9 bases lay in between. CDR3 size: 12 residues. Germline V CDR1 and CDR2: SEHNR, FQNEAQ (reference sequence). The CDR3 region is CASSGGHYEQYF. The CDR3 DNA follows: TGTGCCAGCAGTGGCGGCCACTACGAGCAGTACTTC.

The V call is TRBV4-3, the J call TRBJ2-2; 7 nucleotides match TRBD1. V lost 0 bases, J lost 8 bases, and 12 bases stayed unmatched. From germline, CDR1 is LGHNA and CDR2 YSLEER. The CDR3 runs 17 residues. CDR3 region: CASSQDPETGLNGELFF. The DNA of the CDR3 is TGCGCCAGCAGCCAAGATCCAGAGACAGGGCTCAATGGGGAGCTGTTTTTT.

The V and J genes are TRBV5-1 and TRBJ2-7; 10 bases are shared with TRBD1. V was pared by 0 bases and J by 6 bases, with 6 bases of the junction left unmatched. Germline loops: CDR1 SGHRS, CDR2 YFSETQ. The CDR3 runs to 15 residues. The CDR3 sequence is CASSLAWDRGFEQYF. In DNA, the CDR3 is TGCGCCAGCAGCTTGGCCTGGGACAGGGGCTTCGAGCAGTACTTC.

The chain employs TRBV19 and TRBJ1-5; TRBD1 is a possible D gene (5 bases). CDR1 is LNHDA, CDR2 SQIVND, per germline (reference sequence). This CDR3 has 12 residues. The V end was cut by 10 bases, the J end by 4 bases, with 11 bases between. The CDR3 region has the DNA TGTGCCACTTCACGGGGGAATCAGCCCCAGCATTTT. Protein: CATSRGNQPQHF.

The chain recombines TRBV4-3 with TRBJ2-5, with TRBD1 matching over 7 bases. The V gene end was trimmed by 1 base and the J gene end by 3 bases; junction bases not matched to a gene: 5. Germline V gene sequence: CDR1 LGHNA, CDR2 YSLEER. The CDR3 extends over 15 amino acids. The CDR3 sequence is CASSQGLGTEETQYF. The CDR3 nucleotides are TGCGCCAGCAGCCAAGGGCTGGGGACAGAAGAGACCCAGTACTTC.

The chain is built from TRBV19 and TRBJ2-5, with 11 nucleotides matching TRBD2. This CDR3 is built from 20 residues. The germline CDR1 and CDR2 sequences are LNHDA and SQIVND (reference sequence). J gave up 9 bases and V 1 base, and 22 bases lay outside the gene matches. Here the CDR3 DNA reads TGTGCCAGTAGTATAGGCGGCGGGACTAGCGGTCCGAACCTATTAAGGGCCCAGTACTTC. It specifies CASSIGGGTSGPNLLRAQYF.

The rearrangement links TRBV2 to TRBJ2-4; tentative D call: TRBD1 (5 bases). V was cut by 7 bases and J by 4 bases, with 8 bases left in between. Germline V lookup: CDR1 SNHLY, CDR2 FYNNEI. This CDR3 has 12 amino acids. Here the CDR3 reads CASTDRKNIQYF. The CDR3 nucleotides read TGTGCCAGCACCGACAGAAAAAACATTCAGTACTTC.

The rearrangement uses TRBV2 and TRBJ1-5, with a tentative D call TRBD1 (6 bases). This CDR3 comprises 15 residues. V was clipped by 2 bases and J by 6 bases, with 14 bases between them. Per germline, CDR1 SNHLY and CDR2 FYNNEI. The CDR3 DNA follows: TGTGCCAGCAGTGAACAACAGGGCATCGGTCAGCCCCAGCATTTT. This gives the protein CASSEQQGIGQPQHF.

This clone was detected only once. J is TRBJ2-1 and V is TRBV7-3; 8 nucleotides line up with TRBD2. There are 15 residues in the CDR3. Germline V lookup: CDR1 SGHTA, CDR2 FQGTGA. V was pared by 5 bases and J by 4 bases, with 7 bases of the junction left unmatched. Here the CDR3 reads CASSPGLATYNEQFF. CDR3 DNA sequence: TGTGCCAGCAGCCCAGGACTAGCTACTTACAATGAGCAGTTCTTC.

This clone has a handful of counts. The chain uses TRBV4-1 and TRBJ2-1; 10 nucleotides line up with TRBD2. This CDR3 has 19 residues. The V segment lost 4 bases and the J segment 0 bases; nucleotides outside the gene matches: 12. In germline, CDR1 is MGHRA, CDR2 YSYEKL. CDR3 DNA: TGCGCCAGCAGCCCTAAGCCTCCGGGACTAGCGAACTCCTACAATGAGCAGTTCTTC. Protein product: CASSPKPPGLANSYNEQFF.

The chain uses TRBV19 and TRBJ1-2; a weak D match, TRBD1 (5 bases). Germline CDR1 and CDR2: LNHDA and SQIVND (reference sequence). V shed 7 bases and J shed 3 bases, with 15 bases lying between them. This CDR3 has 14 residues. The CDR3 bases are TGTGCCAGTACGCCGTTTACAGGCTACTATGGCTACACCTTC. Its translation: CASTPFTGYYGYTF.

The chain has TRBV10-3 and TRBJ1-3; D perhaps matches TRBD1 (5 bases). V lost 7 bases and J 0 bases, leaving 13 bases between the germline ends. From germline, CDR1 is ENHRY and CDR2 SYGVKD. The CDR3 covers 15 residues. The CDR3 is CAITDSQYSGNTIYF. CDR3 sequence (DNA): TGTGCCATCACCGACAGCCAGTACTCTGGAAACACCATATATTTT.

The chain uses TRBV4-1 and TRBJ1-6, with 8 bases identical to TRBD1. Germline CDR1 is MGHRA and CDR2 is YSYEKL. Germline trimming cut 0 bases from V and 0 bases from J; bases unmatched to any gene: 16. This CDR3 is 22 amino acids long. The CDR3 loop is CASSQDRVFRDRKSSYNSPLHF. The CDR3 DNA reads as TGCGCCAGCAGCCAAGATCGAGTTTTCCGGGACAGGAAAAGCTCCTATAATTCACCCCTCCACTTT.

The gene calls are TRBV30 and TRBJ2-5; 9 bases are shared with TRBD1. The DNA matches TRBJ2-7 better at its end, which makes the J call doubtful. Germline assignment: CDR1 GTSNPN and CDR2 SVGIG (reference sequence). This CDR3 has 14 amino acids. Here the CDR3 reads CAWSVGTGPGEQYF. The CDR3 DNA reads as TGTGCCTGGAGTGTAGGGACAGGGCCTGGCGAGCAGTACTTC.

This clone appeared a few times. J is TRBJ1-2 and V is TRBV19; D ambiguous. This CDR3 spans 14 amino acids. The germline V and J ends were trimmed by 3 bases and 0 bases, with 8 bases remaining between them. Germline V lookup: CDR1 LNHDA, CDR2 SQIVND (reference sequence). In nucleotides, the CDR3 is TGTGCCAGTAGTATGCGAACCGCTAACTATGGCTACACCTTC. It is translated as CASSMRTANYGYTF.

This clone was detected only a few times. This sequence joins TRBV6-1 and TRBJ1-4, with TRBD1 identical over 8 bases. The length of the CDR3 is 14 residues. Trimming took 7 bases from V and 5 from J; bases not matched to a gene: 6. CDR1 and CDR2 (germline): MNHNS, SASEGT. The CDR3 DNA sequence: TGTGCCAGCACCGACAGGGGCGGGAATGAAAAACTGTTTTTT. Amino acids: CASTDRGGNEKLFF.

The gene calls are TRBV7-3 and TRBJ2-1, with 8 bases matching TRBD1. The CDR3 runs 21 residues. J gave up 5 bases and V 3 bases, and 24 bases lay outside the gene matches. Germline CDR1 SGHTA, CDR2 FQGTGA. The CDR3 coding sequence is TGTGCCAGCAGCTTTTGGGTCAGGACAGGGCTTTCAACAGGAGCGAACAATGAGCAGTTCTTC. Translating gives CASSFWVRTGLSTGANNEQFF.

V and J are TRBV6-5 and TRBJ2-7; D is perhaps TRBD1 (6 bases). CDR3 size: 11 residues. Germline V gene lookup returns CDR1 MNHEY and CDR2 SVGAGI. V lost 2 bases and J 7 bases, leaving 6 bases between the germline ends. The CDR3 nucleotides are TGTGCCAGCAGTTACCAGGGGGAGCAGTACTTC. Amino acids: CASSYQGEQYF.

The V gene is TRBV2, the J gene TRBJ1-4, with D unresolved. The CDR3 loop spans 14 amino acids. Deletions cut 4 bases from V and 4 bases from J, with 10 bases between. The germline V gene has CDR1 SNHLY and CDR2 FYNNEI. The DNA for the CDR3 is TGTGCCAGCAGTGTCGAACAGATTAATGAAAAACTGTTTTTT. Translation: CASSVEQINEKLFF.

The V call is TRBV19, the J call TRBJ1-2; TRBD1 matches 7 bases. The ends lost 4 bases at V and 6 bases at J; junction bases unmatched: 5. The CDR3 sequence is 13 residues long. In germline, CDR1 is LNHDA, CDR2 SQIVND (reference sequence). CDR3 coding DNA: TGTGCCAGTAGTACGACAGGGTTTAATGGCTACACCTTC. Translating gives CASSTTGFNGYTF.